The clone carrying this T cell receptor (beta chain) appeared a few times. Antigen: not known. Germline V gives CDR1 SGHRS, CDR2 YFSETQ. The CDR3 sequence is 13 residues long. V dropped 0 bases and J dropped 5 bases, with 8 bases sitting between them. Constant-segment primers served in 5'RACE that generated TCR alpha and TCR beta cDNA libraries bearing sample barcodes and UMIs. Via MiXCR, TCRdb re-called the 5' RACE reads, giving one row per CDR3 protein. The table has around 300,000 distinct CDR3 sequences, roughly an eighth seen once; the top ten hold approximately 22%. This sample is part of a study of T-cell memory formation after mild COVID-19. Study observations and caveats: Among CD4+ contracting clones, most were CM and EM, and CD8+ ones EMRA. A subset of responding clones appeared in pre-infection memory, suggesting cross-reactive memory joined. Confirmation of SARS-CoV-2 specificity was lacking for second-wave clones peaking day 37.

Sequenced input: PBMCs or a T cell subset sorted from them (not recorded which). The clonotype comes from a man aged 18 to 30 who had mild COVID-19 (a few samples of this study predate the infection). Cell type and time point are not known. This chain links TRBV5-1 with TRBJ1-1; D is ambiguous. The CDR3 region has the DNA TGCGCCAGCAGCTTGGGGACTGGGACTGAAGCTTTCTTT. It translates to CASSLGTGTEAFF.